A selection of T cell receptor beta chains follows, all from one sample in a study of lymphopenia after photon versus proton radiotherapy. Produced via immunoSEQ multiplex PCR; TCRdb's table is partial and in-frame only. The sample records roughly 15,000 clones, about 79% being singletons. This sample comprised peripheral blood, obtained from a patient treated with photon-based radiotherapy. The receptors were gathered from a man between 50 and 59 years old with gastric cancer. Each CDR3 is given with its conserved first and last residue.

V gene: TRBV7-2; J gene: TRBJ2-7; CDR3 length: 15; CDR3 protein: CASSFDSGGAIEQYF
V gene: TRBV11-3; J gene: TRBJ2-3; CDR3 length: 13; CDR3 protein: CASSSEGADTQYF
V gene: TRBV18; J gene: TRBJ2-3; CDR3 length: 13; CDR3 protein: CASSPIRGDTQYF
V gene: TRBV5-1; J gene: TRBJ1-6; CDR3 length: 14; CDR3 protein: CASSLDLEWSPLHF
V gene: TRBV9; J gene: TRBJ2-5; CDR3 length: 14; CDR3 protein: CASSRTGGQQTQYF
V gene: TRBV6-5; J gene: TRBJ1-2; CDR3 length: 12; CDR3 protein: CASSSDTYGYTF
V gene: TRBV5-1; J gene: TRBJ2-2; CDR3 length: 17; CDR3 protein: CASSLLAGGTRTGELFF
V gene: TRBV6-1; J gene: TRBJ2-5; CDR3 length: 14; CDR3 protein: CASSRLGEFQTQYF
V gene: TRBV19; J gene: TRBJ2-3; CDR3 length: 16; CDR3 protein: CASSPLAGGFLSAQYF
V gene: TRBV7-2; J gene: TRBJ2-7; CDR3 length: 14; CDR3 protein: CASSFRSVSYEQYF
V gene: TRBV19; J gene: TRBJ2-1; CDR3 length: 14; CDR3 protein: CASTRTSGANEQFF
V gene: TRBV30; J gene: TRBJ1-5; CDR3 length: 15; CDR3 protein: CAWSGGARGNQPQHF
V gene: TRBV18; J gene: TRBJ1-1; CDR3 length: 13; CDR3 protein: CASSEGAATEAFF
V gene: TRBV18; J gene: TRBJ1-5; CDR3 length: 15; CDR3 protein: CASSPPGTGNQPQHF
V gene: TRBV15; J gene: TRBJ2-3; CDR3 length: 15; CDR3 protein: CATSRRGQATDTQYF
V gene: TRBV7-9; J gene: TRBJ1-1; CDR3 length: 13; CDR3 protein: CASSLSVGTEAFF
V gene: TRBV2; J gene: TRBJ1-2; CDR3 length: 14; CDR3 protein: CASSERQGTYGYTF
V gene: TRBV11-2; J gene: TRBJ1-2; CDR3 length: 14; CDR3 protein: CASSIADGNYGYTF
V gene: TRBV5-6; J gene: TRBJ1-3; CDR3 length: 15; CDR3 protein: CASSLLSGSGNTIYF
V gene: TRBV29-1; J gene: TRBJ2-1; CDR3 length: 14; CDR3 protein: CSASKTSGDDEQFF
V gene: TRBV5-1; J gene: TRBJ2-3; CDR3 length: 14; CDR3 protein: CASSTGHSTDTQYF
V gene: TRBV5-1; J gene: TRBJ1-1; CDR3 length: 13; CDR3 protein: CASSWTANTEAFF
V gene: TRBV2; J gene: TRBJ2-7; CDR3 length: 14; CDR3 protein: CASSGRRSSYEQYF
V gene: TRBV14; J gene: TRBJ2-1; CDR3 length: 16; CDR3 protein: CASSQDWGGSYNEQFF